One and the same sample provided the 19 T cell receptor beta chains below, sequenced in a study of CD8+ T cells in alopecia areata. After isolation, RNA underwent reverse transcription to generate cDNA as the sequencing template. Method: immunoSEQ multiplex PCR; TCRdb's copy keeps in-frame clones and lacks some. The table has 190,000 or so clones, roughly 60% seen once. Sample treatment: oral pan-JAK inhibitor, 5-10 mg twice daily. Specimen: CD4+ T cells sorted from blood, collected at week 24, from a patient treated with tofacitinib. Receptors were obtained from a human donor with alopecia areata.

This chain connects TRBV23-1 to TRBJ2-3, with 10 bases aligning to TRBD2. TRBV23-1 is an open reading frame whose function is uncertain. The V and J ends lost 7 bases and 5 bases, in that order; junction bases with no gene match: 15. This CDR3 contains 17 residues. In nucleotides, the CDR3 is TGCGCCAGCATCTTGGGGGTAGCGGGAGGTTCGGAAGATACGCAGTATTTT. Protein product: CASILGVAGGSEDTQYF.

This clone has a single count. The chain carries TRBV5-5 and TRBJ2-5, with 9 nucleotides matching TRBD1. Unmatched junction bases numbered 4, after V lost 3 bases and J lost 7 bases. Germline V gene data show CDR1 as SGHKS and CDR2 as YYEKEE (reference sequence). The CDR3 length is 13 residues. The chain's CDR3 is CASSWTGAGTQYF. The CDR3 bases are TGTGCCAGCAGCTGGACAGGGGCGGGGACCCAGTACTTC.

The chain couples TRBV29-1 to TRBJ1-1, with D possibly being TRBD1 (6 bases). The V end was cut by 7 bases, the J end by 1 base, with 16 bases between. The V gene's germline CDR1 is SQVTM and CDR2 ANQGSEA. This CDR3 is 14 amino acids long. DNA of the CDR3: TGCAGCGCCGGGGGGGCCAGGGAGAACACTGAAGCTTTCTTT. Protein sequence: CSAGGARENTEAFF.

V is TRBV10-3 and J is TRBJ2-5, with TRBD1 matching over 7 bases. This CDR3 has 15 amino acids. Per the germline V gene, CDR1 is ENHRY and CDR2 is SYGVKD. Trimming took 7 bases from V and 2 from J; bases not matched to a gene: 10. In DNA form, the CDR3 reads TGTGCCATCAAGTCTCTACTCAGGGGGCAAGAGACCCAGTACTTC. This encodes CAIKSLLRGQETQYF.

This clone was recorded a few times. The J gene is TRBJ2-7, the V gene TRBV29-1, with D tentatively TRBD1 (6 bases). V lost 4 bases and J lost 0, with 10 bases in between. The CDR3 sequence is 13 residues long. The germline gives CDR1 SQVTM, CDR2 ANQGSEA. The CDR3 protein is CSVGQAYSYEQYF. For the CDR3, the DNA is TGCAGCGTTGGACAGGCCTACTCCTACGAGCAGTACTTC.

The chain uses TRBV2 and TRBJ1-1; 7 bases fit TRBD1. V lost 3 bases, J lost 8 bases, and 3 bases stayed unmatched. The germline V gene has CDR1 SNHLY and CDR2 FYNNEI. The CDR3 is 12 residues long. CDR3 nucleotides: TGTGCCAGCAGTGATGACAGGGCCGAAGCTTTCTTT. Encoded protein: CASSDDRAEAFF.

The CDR3 nucleotides are TGCGCCAGCAGACCCGCCGGGGGGGCGACCTACGAGCAGTACTTC. Encoded protein: CASRPAGGATYEQYF. The rearrangement links TRBV5-1 to TRBJ2-7; 8 bases map to TRBD2. This CDR3 is 15 amino acids long. CDR1 and CDR2 (germline): SGHRS, YFSETQ. J gave up 2 bases and V 5 bases, and 9 bases lay outside the gene matches. Looking up the rest from reference TRBV5-1 and TRBJ2-7 gives the full variable domain: KAGVTQTPRYLIKTRGQQVTLSCSPISGHRSVSWYQQTPGQGLQFLFEYFSETQRNKGNFPGRFSGRQFSNSRSEMNVSTLELGDSALYLCASRPAGGATYEQYFGPGTRLTVT.

This clone is a singleton in its sample. J is TRBJ2-5 and V is TRBV28, with 7 nucleotides matching TRBD2. Per the germline V gene, CDR1 is MDHEN and CDR2 is SYDVKM. J gave up 7 bases and V 2 bases, and 4 bases lay outside the gene matches. The CDR3 extends over 13 amino acids. In DNA form, the CDR3 reads TGTGCCAGCAGTTTAGCGGGAGAAGTGACCCAGTACTTC. Translation gives CASSLAGEVTQYF.

This rearrangement joins TRBV5-6 to TRBJ2-7, with D unresolved. Deletions cut 0 bases from V and 4 bases from J, with 5 bases between. Germline values: CDR1 SGHDT, CDR2 YYEEEE. The CDR3 length is 12 residues. CDR3 sequence: CASSLARYEQYF. The CDR3 region has the DNA TGTGCCAGCAGCTTGGCCCGGTACGAGCAGTACTTC.

The chain employs TRBV5-1 and TRBJ2-3; D call uncertain. Germline V gene lookup returns CDR1 SGHRS and CDR2 YFSETQ. The germline V and J ends were trimmed by 4 bases and 5 bases, with 5 bases remaining between them. This CDR3 region has 11 residues. CDR3 in amino acids: CASSMEDTQYF. The DNA of the CDR3 is TGCGCCAGCAGCATGGAAGATACGCAGTATTTT.

The chain is built from TRBV6-1 and TRBJ2-7; D perhaps matches TRBD2 (5 bases). Trimming took 4 bases from V and 0 from J, leaving 10 bases between them. Germline V lookup: CDR1 MNHNS, CDR2 SASEGT. This CDR3 contains 14 residues. CDR3 DNA: TGTGCCAGCAGTGGTCGGGGTAGCTCCTACGAGCAGTACTTC. Its translation is CASSGRGSSYEQYF.

V gene TRBV4-3 combines with J gene TRBJ2-1; D is unclear. Trimming shortened V by 8 bases and J by 1 base, and 15 bases separated the two germline ends. The length of the CDR3 is 15 residues. Germline-derived CDR1 and CDR2 are LGHNA and YSLEER. The CDR3 DNA follows: TGCGCCAGCGCTCTTAGCTGGACGTCCTACAATGAGCAGTTCTTC. Translated, it gives CASALSWTSYNEQFF.

V gene TRBV9 combines with J gene TRBJ1-2; TRBD1 agrees at 9 bases. The CDR3 has 14 residues. V dropped 6 bases and J dropped 5; count of bases not matched to a gene: 8. Germline V gives CDR1 SGDLS, CDR2 YYNGEE. The CDR3 DNA sequence: TGTGCCAGCACCTCGGCACAGGGGGCGTATGGCTACACCTTC. Amino acid sequence: CASTSAQGAYGYTF.

The chain has TRBV5-1 and TRBJ1-1, with D possibly TRBD1 on 5 matching bases. This CDR3 spans 14 amino acids. Trimming took 2 bases from V and 1 from J, leaving 9 bases between them. Germline V gene sequence: CDR1 SGHRS, CDR2 YFSETQ. The CDR3 nucleotides read TGCGCCAGCAGCTTTCAGGACAAGAACACTGAAGCTTTCTTT. This translates into CASSFQDKNTEAFF. The variable domain in full, completed from reference TRBV5-1 and TRBJ1-1, reads KAGVTQTPRYLIKTRGQQVTLSCSPISGHRSVSWYQQTPGQGLQFLFEYFSETQRNKGNFPGRFSGRQFSNSRSEMNVSTLELGDSALYLCASSFQDKNTEAFFGQGTRLTVV.

The J gene is TRBJ1-2, the V gene TRBV6-6, with TRBD1 identical over 7 bases. This CDR3 spans 16 amino acids. The V segment lost 3 bases and the J segment 6 bases; nucleotides outside the gene matches: 13. CDR1 and CDR2 (germline): MNHNY, SVGAGI (reference sequence). CDR3 bases: TGTGCCAGCAGTTATGACGCCAGGGGGGTAACACATGGCTACACCTTC. This translates into CASSYDARGVTHGYTF.

The rearrangement links TRBV10-3 to TRBJ1-5, with 7 positions matching TRBD1. Germline V lookup: CDR1 ENHRY, CDR2 SYGVKD. This CDR3 has 14 amino acids. Losses at the gene ends were 4 bases for V and 4 bases for J; bases not matched to a gene: 4. Here the CDR3 DNA reads TGTGCCATCAGTGCCGGGGACAGAAATCAGCCCCAGCATTTT. Protein sequence: CAISAGDRNQPQHF.

This clone came up a few times. The chain is built from TRBV30 and TRBJ1-5, with 9 nucleotides matching TRBD1. This CDR3 contains 13 residues. Germline loops: CDR1 GTSNPN, CDR2 SVGIG (reference sequence). V was pared by 4 bases and J by 11 bases, with 9 bases of the junction left unmatched. The CDR3 here is CAWMGQGPQTQHF. CDR3 nucleotides: TGTGCCTGGATGGGACAGGGTCCCCAGACCCAGCATTTT.

The J gene is TRBJ2-7, the V gene TRBV15; no firm D call. The CDR3 sequence is 14 residues long. Germline V lookup: CDR1 LNHNV, CDR2 YYDKDF (reference sequence). V lost 0 bases to trimming and J lost 1 base, with 7 bases between them. CDR3 sequence (DNA): TGTGCCACCAGCAGAGATCAGGATTCCTACGAGCAGTACTTC. This codes for CATSRDQDSYEQYF. Complete variable domain (other parts from reference TRBV15 and TRBJ2-7): DAMVIQNPRYQVTQFGKPVTLSCSQTLNHNVMYWYQQKSSQAPKLLFHYYDKDFNNEADTPDNFQSRRPNTSFCFLDIRSPGLGDTAMYLCATSRDQDSYEQYFGPGTRLTVT.

The V gene is TRBV6-5, the J gene TRBJ1-2; no reliable D call. Germline V gene data show CDR1 as MNHEY and CDR2 as SVGAGI. The CDR3 sequence is 15 residues long. Trimming took off 0 bases at V and 8 bases at J, with 16 bases between the two ends. The chain's CDR3 is CASSYSPGSYAGYTF. CDR3 sequence (DNA): TGTGCCAGCAGTTACTCGCCGGGGAGCTATGCGGGCTACACCTTC.